The entry below gives a single TCR beta chain sequence along with its context. What it binds is not known. These data belong to a study of beta chain features in type 1 diabetes. Study-wide findings and caveats: A potential PCR bias toward shorter templates would be equal in patient and control samples. TCRB CDR3s were moderately but significantly shorter in Type 1 diabetes patients in all four CD4+ subsets.

The CDR3 consists of 17 residues. J lost 6 bases, V lost 7 bases, and 16 bases had no gene match. Germline V CDR1 and CDR2: MDHEN, SYDVKM. Of the isolated RNA, all was reverse transcribed, and so the sequenced material was expressed TCRB transcripts. Repertoires were generated with immunoSEQ multiplex PCR, while TCRdb's copy carries only in-frame clones and drops some. The sample includes almost 350,000 clones, roughly 8.8% seen only once; the top ten take around 1%. This sequence was found in a man younger than 40 with type 1 diabetes. This chain joins TRBV28 and TRBJ1-5; TRBD1 aligns across 9 bases. The sample was central memory CD4+ T cells from blood. CDR3 loop: CASTTLRGQGFGQPQHF. CDR3 bases: TGTGCCAGCACCACATTGAGGGGACAGGGTTTTGGTCAGCCCCAGCATTTT.